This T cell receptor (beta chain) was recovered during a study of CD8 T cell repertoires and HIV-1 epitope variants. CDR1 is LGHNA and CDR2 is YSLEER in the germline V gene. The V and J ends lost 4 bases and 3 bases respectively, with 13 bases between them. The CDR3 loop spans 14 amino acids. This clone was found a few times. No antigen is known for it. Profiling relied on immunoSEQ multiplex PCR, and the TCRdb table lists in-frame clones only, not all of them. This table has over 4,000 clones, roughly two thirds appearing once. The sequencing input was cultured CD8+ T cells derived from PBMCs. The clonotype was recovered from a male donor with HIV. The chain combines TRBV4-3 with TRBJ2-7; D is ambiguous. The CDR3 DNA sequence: TGCGCCAGCAGCCCGGCTCAGGTCAACTACGAGCAGTACTTC. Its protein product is CASSPAQVNYEQYF.